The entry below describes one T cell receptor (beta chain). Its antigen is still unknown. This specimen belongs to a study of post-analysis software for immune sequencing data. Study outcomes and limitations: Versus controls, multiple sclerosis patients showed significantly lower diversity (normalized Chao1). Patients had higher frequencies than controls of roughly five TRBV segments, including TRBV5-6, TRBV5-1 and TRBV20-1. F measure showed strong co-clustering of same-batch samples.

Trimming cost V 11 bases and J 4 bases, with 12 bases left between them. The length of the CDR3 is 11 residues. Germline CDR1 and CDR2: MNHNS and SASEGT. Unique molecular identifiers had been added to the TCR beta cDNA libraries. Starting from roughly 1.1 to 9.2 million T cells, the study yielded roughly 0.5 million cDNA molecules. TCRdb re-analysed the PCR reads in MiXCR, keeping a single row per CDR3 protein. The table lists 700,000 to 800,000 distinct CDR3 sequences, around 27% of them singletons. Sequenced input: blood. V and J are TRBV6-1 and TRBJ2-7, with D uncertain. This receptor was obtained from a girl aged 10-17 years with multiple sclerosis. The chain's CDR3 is CAGAEPYEQYF. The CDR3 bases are TGTGCCGGCGCAGAGCCATACGAGCAGTACTTC.